Listed here are 15 T cell receptor beta chains from one sample, sequenced in a study of blood T cells in healthy people across ages. A J-beta primer mix and a sample-barcoded 5' primer were used in a second PCR of roughly 6 to 11 cycles. Using its own MiXCR run on the 5' RACE reads, TCRdb lists one record per CDR3 protein. The sample shows more than 1,400,000 distinct CDR3 sequences, 35% to 45% of them seen only once. The sequenced sample consisted of blood. Receptors were obtained from a woman aged 18-35 years in good health.

This clonotype occurred a few times. The genes are TRBV20-1 and TRBJ2-7, with 10 nucleotides matching TRBD1. The germline V gene encodes CDR1 DFQATT and CDR2 SNEGSKA (reference sequence). This CDR3 has 17 residues. V trimming: 0 bases; J trimming: 3 bases; junction bases outside the gene matches: 11. CDR3 sequence reads: CSARDRLSGTGVYEQYF. DNA for the CDR3: TGCAGTGCTAGAGATCGACTTTCCGGGACAGGGGTCTACGAGCAGTACTTC.

This chain links TRBV29-1 with TRBJ2-7; D possibly matches TRBD1 or TRBD2 (6 bases each). The J call is uncertain, as TRBJ2-5 better fits the DNA end. Germline CDR1 is SQVTM and CDR2 is ANQGSEA. The CDR3 is 14 amino acids. The chain's CDR3 is CGATDRRAVETQYF. CDR3 bases: TGCGGCGCAACCGACAGGAGGGCCGTAGAGACCCAGTACTTC.

This clonotype was picked up a small number of times. The chain recombines TRBV6-6 with TRBJ2-7; 9 positions match TRBD1. CDR1 and CDR2 (germline): MNHNY, SVGAGI (reference sequence). V lost 6 bases, J lost 3 bases, and 6 bases stayed unmatched. The CDR3 spans 14 residues. The DNA for the CDR3 is TGTGCCAGCAGATTGGGACAGGGCGGCTACGAGCAGTACTTC. Protein: CASRLGQGGYEQYF.

The chain couples TRBV20-1 to TRBJ1-1; 7 positions match TRBD1. The V gene's germline CDR1 is DFQATT and CDR2 SNEGSKA (reference sequence). The CDR3 sequence is 13 residues long. J gave up 6 bases and V 3 bases, and 7 bases lay outside the gene matches. DNA of the CDR3: TGCAGTGCTAGTCCAGGGGGTATCTCTGAAGCTTTCTTT. Its protein is CSASPGGISEAFF.

This clonotype came up a few times. J is TRBJ2-3 and V is TRBV29-1; D remains unclear. This CDR3 spans 13 amino acids. CDR1 and CDR2 from the germline V gene are SQVTM and ANQGSEA. Deletions cut 7 bases from V and 0 bases from J, with 11 bases between. The CDR3 nucleotides read TGCAGCGCATCGGACGGGAGCACAGATACGCAGTATTTT. This sequence encodes CSASDGSTDTQYF.

In regard to this clonotype: A much larger clone lies one base from this, so it may be a read error. The V call is TRBV10-3, the J call TRBJ2-5; 9 bases are a match to TRBD2. The trim removed 6 bases at V and 11 bases at J, leaving 16 bases unmatched. The V gene's germline CDR1 is ENHRY and CDR2 SYGVKD. This CDR3 comprises 15 residues. CDR3 region: CAISAGTSRNNEQYF. The DNA of the CDR3 is TGTGCCATCAGCGCCGGGACTAGCCGGAACAATGAGCAGTACTTC.

In nucleotides, the CDR3 is TGTGCCAGCAGCCCGGACAGGGGCGAGCTATATGGCTACACCTTC. It translates to CASSPDRGELYGYTF. This sequence joins TRBV7-3 and TRBJ1-2; 9 nucleotides align to TRBD1. CDR3 length: 15 amino acids. Per germline, CDR1 SGHTA and CDR2 FQGTGA. V trimming: 5 bases; J trimming: 5 bases; junction bases outside the gene matches: 9. The complete variable domain, with remaining parts taken from reference TRBV7-3 and TRBJ1-2, reads GAGVSQTPSNKVTEKGKYVELRCDPISGHTALYWYRQSLGQGPEFLIYFQGTGAADDSGLPNDRFFAVRPEGSVSTLKIQRTERGDSAVYLCASSPDRGELYGYTFGSGTRLTVV.

This clonotype was counted a few times. The V call is TRBV29-1, the J call TRBJ2-7; D is ambiguous. V gave up 4 bases and J gave up 4 bases, with 8 bases separating them. Germline loops: CDR1 SQVTM, CDR2 ANQGSEA. The CDR3 loop spans 11 amino acids. The CDR3 nucleotides read TGCAGCGTTGGAGGCCCTTACGAGCAGTACTTC. Translating gives CSVGGPYEQYF.

This clonotype showed up just a few times. The CDR3, as DNA: TGCGCCAGCAGCCCTTTAGGACGGGGGAAATCAGAGACCCAGTACTTC. Residues: CASSPLGRGKSETQYF. This sequence joins TRBV4-1 and TRBJ2-5; possibly TRBD2 for D (6 bases). The V gene's germline CDR1 is MGHRA and CDR2 YSYEKL. V lost 4 bases and J 4 bases, leaving 19 bases between the germline ends. This CDR3 spans 16 amino acids.

The J gene is TRBJ1-1, the V gene TRBV28; TRBD1 is a possible D gene (5 bases). The CDR3 consists of 12 residues. Germline CDR1 reads MDHEN; CDR2 reads SYDVKM. V gave up 4 bases and J gave up 11 bases, with 14 bases separating them. This CDR3 is CASSSPGSYAFF. The CDR3 DNA is TGTGCCAGCAGTTCACCAGGGTCCTACGCTTTCTTT.

V is TRBV25-1 and J is TRBJ1-2; D may be TRBD1 (6 bases). Trimming removed 5 bases at V and 4 bases at J, with 23 bases between. CDR1 and CDR2 (germline): MGHDK, SYGVNS. The CDR3 runs 17 residues. CDR3 sequence: CASSSFSHREGGYGYTF. DNA for the CDR3: TGTGCCAGCAGTTCCTTCTCCCACAGGGAGGGTGGCTATGGCTACACCTTC.

This rearrangement joins TRBV6-5 to TRBJ2-5, with D tentatively TRBD1 (6 bases). The end of the DNA is better explained by TRBJ2-7, so the J call may be wrong. This CDR3 is 14 amino acids long. Germline V gene data show CDR1 as MNHEY and CDR2 as SVGAGI. The CDR3, as DNA: TGTGCCAGCAGTTACTCTTACAGGGTCCACGAGCAGTACTTC. Translated, it gives CASSYSYRVHEQYF.

Only a few counts were recorded for this clonotype. This chain connects TRBV13 to TRBJ2-1, with D perhaps matching TRBD2 (7 bases). This CDR3 contains 14 residues. Between the trimmed V and J ends, which lost 7 bases and 8 bases, there was a span of 18 bases. Germline CDR1 PRHDT, CDR2 FYEKMQ (reference sequence). CDR3: CASTWEGGFDEQFF. The CDR3 DNA sequence: TGTGCCAGCACCTGGGAGGGGGGTTTCGATGAGCAGTTCTTC.

The rearrangement joins TRBV2 to TRBJ1-2; D uncertain. Germline loops: CDR1 SNHLY, CDR2 FYNNEI. The ends were cut back, 1 base at V and 2 bases at J, with 5 bases in the middle. This CDR3 comprises 13 residues. The CDR3 DNA follows: TGTGCCAGCAGTGAAGAACAGAACTATGGCTACACCTTC. Translation: CASSEEQNYGYTF.

This chain uses TRBV7-2 with TRBJ1-6; no definite D call. V was pared by 1 base and J by 6 bases, with 13 bases between. The germline CDR1 and CDR2 sequences are SGHTA and FQGNSA. The CDR3 covers 16 residues. CDR3 sequence: CASSLEGGWANSPLHF. The CDR3 DNA is TGTGCCAGCAGCTTAGAAGGCGGGTGGGCTAATTCACCCCTCCACTTT.